The 24 T cell receptor beta chains below all came from one sample that was sequenced in a study of T cells in Graves' hyperthyroidism and ophthalmopathy. Template material for amplifying TCR beta CDR3 regions consisted of RNA transcripts. The HTBI primer set served for first-round RT-PCR of the TCR CDR3. TCRdb re-called the multiplex PCR reads through MiXCR, storing one row per CDR3 protein. The sample lists more than 75,000 distinct CDR3 sequences, 51% occurring once. Sequencing input: blood. Receptor source: a woman aged 40 to 50 with Graves' hyperthyroidism.

The chain is built from TRBV7-2 and TRBJ2-5; 8 bases line up with TRBD1. The germline gives CDR1 SGHTA, CDR2 FQGNSA. This CDR3 region has 16 residues. Losses at the gene ends were 7 bases for V and 5 bases for J; bases not matched to a gene: 15. CDR3 loop: CASNGAAGQGGETQYF. In DNA form, the CDR3 reads TGTGCCAGCAACGGAGCTGCAGGACAGGGTGGGGAGACCCAGTACTTC.

In regard to this clonotype: Being one base from a much bigger clone, this may be a read error. The DNA is omitted, as the CDR3 cannot be located on it reliably, and the CDR3 follows TCRdb's listing. CDR3 loop: CSSVGAAGEVGYGCTF. The chain recombines TRBV29-1 with TRBJ1-2; the table's TRBD1 call for D was not verified on the DNA. The CDR3 contains 16 residues when both ends are counted. Germline-derived CDR1 and CDR2 are SQVTM and ANQGSEA.

This clonotype came up a few times. The V and J genes are TRBV11-2 and TRBJ2-7, with 8 bases lining up with TRBD2. Germline CDR1 SGHAT, CDR2 FQNNGV. With V trimmed by 4 bases and J by 2 bases, 10 bases remained unmatched. This CDR3 spans 16 amino acids. This CDR3 is CASSSGGGELTYEQYF. The DNA of the CDR3 is TGTGCCAGCAGCTCGGGGGGGGGCGAGCTTACCTACGAGCAGTACTTC.

The V call is TRBV29-1, the J call TRBJ2-7; perhaps TRBD2 as D (6 bases). Trimming stripped 6 bases from V and 3 bases from J, with 12 bases between. CDR3 length: 12 amino acids. Germline CDR1 and CDR2: SQVTM and ANQGSEA. The DNA of the CDR3 is TGCAGCGTGGGGCCGGGGGTCTACGAGCAGTACTTC. It specifies CSVGPGVYEQYF.

In its sample, this clonotype was seen many times. At one of its ends the junction is not consistent with the germline gene, which may arise from a read error. The genes are TRBV7-2 and TRBJ2-6; a possible D gene is TRBD2 (5 bases). Germline V gene sequence: CDR1 SGHTA, CDR2 FQGNSA. The CDR3 runs 17 residues. The CDR3: CASSLAGGHSGANVLTF. CDR3 nucleotides: TGTGCCAGCAGCCTAGCCGGTGGCCACTCTGGGGCCAACGTCCTGACTTTC.

This clonotype appeared many times. The rearrangement joins TRBV7-9 to TRBJ2-7; TRBD1 agrees at 10 bases. CDR3 length: 14 amino acids. Germline CDR1 SEHNR, CDR2 FQNEAQ (reference sequence). The V segment lost 3 bases and the J segment 5 bases; nucleotides outside the gene matches: 4. CDR3 residues: CASSLGQGIHEQYF. CDR3 in DNA: TGTGCCAGCAGCTTGGGACAGGGGATCCACGAGCAGTACTTC.

Only a few counts were recorded for this clonotype. The chain uses TRBV19 and TRBJ1-1, with D uncertain. CDR1 LNHDA and CDR2 SQIVND come from the germline V gene (reference sequence). This CDR3 has 8 amino acids. Trimming pared 11 bases from V and 3 bases from J, leaving 1 base between. Written as DNA, the CDR3 is TGTGCCGACACTGAAGCTTTCTTT. It yields the protein CADTEAFF.

This clonotype was recorded a few times. The chain combines TRBV28 with TRBJ1-5, with D perhaps matching TRBD1 (5 bases). Germline V gives CDR1 MDHEN, CDR2 SYDVKM. The germline V and J ends were trimmed by 5 bases and 4 bases, with 15 bases remaining between them. CDR3 length: 15 amino acids. The CDR3 DNA reads TGTGCCAGCAGTAGCGCAGGGTATCCGAATCAGCCCCAGCATTTT. Amino acid sequence: CASSSAGYPNQPQHF.

The V gene is TRBV7-2, the J gene TRBJ2-6; 11 bases are shared with TRBD1. V lost 4 bases and J lost 2; bases outside the gene matches: 7. Germline-derived CDR1 and CDR2 are SGHTA and FQGNSA. The CDR3 length is 18 residues. The CDR3 nucleotides are TGTGCCAGCAGCTCCATCGGACAGGGGGCGACTGGGGCCAACGTCCTGACTTTC. Protein product: CASSSIGQGATGANVLTF. The whole variable domain, filled in from reference TRBV7-2 and TRBJ2-6, reads GAGVSQSPSNKVTEKGKDVELRCDPISGHTALYWYRQSLGQGLEFLIYFQGNSAPDKSGLPSDRFSAERTGGSVSTLTIQRTQQEDSAVYLCASSSIGQGATGANVLTFGAGSRLTVL.

The table lists this clonotype with many counts. The gene calls are TRBV12-3 or TRBV12-4 and TRBJ1-3; tentative D call: TRBD1 (6 bases). Trimming took off 6 bases at V and 6 bases at J, with 18 bases between the two ends. This CDR3 has 15 amino acids. The CDR3: CASSQGHPKQNTIYF. Written as DNA, the CDR3 is TGTGCCAGCAGCCAGGGACACCCGAAACAAAACACCATATATTTT.

This clonotype was counted a few times. The chain carries TRBV5-1 and TRBJ2-7, with 8 bases matching TRBD1. V trimming: 4 bases; J trimming: 2 bases; junction bases outside the gene matches: 11. This CDR3 comprises 16 residues. The V gene's germline CDR1 is SGHRS and CDR2 YFSETQ. CDR3 amino acids: CASSEGTGPSTYEQYF. The DNA of the CDR3 is TGCGCCAGCAGCGAAGGGACAGGACCATCGACCTACGAGCAGTACTTC.

The gene calls are TRBV2 and TRBJ1-6; the D is unclear. V lost 0 bases and J lost 7, with 10 bases in between. Germline V gene sequence: CDR1 SNHLY, CDR2 FYNNEI. The length of the CDR3 is 15 residues. The CDR3 sequence is CASSEASGGNSPLHF. The CDR3 DNA reads TGTGCCAGCAGTGAAGCGTCGGGAGGGAATTCACCCCTCCACTTT.

This clonotype is a singleton in its sample. The chain links TRBV15 to TRBJ1-6; a possible D gene is TRBD1 (5 bases). Trimming cost V 0 bases and J 16 bases, with 7 bases left between them. The V gene's germline CDR1 is LNHNV and CDR2 YYDKDF (reference sequence). The CDR3 is 11 residues long. The CDR3 DNA reads as TGTGCCACCAGCAGAGATGGGACTCTCCACTTT. As protein: CATSRDGTLHF.

The sample holds many counts of this clonotype. This sequence joins TRBV20-1 and TRBJ1-2, with D perhaps matching TRBD1 (5 bases). Germline V gene lookup returns CDR1 DFQATT and CDR2 SNEGSKA (reference sequence). The CDR3 spans 14 residues. V was pared by 0 bases and J by 4 bases, with 12 bases between. As DNA, the CDR3 is TGCAGTGCTAGAGATCGACAGTTAGCCTATGGCTACACCTTC. Translated, it gives CSARDRQLAYGYTF.

As to this clonotype: A much larger clone lies one base from this, so it may be a read error. The chain joins TRBV5-4 to TRBJ1-1; 8 bases agree with TRBD1. Germline V gene data show CDR1 as SGHNT and CDR2 as YYREEE (reference sequence). The CDR3 length is 14 residues. Germline trimming cut 3 bases from V and 7 bases from J; bases unmatched to any gene: 8. The CDR3 region has the DNA TGTGCCAGCAGCTCCGGGACAGGATTTCGTGAAGCTTTCTTT. Translating gives CASSSGTGFREAFF.

This clonotype was counted only a few times. A much more abundant neighbour one base away suggests this may be a read error. The chain combines TRBV20-1 with TRBJ1-1; 10 bases are a match to TRBD1. V shed 6 bases and J 4 bases; nucleotides not matched to a gene: 5. Germline V lookup: CDR1 DFQATT, CDR2 SNEGSKA (reference sequence). The CDR3 sequence is 13 residues long. The CDR3 loop reads CSAEGDRGTEAFF. As DNA, the CDR3 is TGCAGTGCGGAGGGGGACAGGGGCACTGAAGCTTTCTTT.

The chain uses TRBV11-3 and TRBJ2-3; D ambiguous. Germline CDR1 is SGHNT and CDR2 is YENEEA. With 2 bases removed from V and 3 bases from J, the gap between germline ends came to 6 bases. The length of the CDR3 is 13 residues. The CDR3 here is CASSLTVTDTQYF. CDR3 bases: TGTGCCAGCAGCTTAACGGTGACAGATACGCAGTATTTT.

Comments on this clonotype: The junction shows a germline mismatch at one end, possibly a read error. The chain couples TRBV12-3 or TRBV12-4 to TRBJ2-5; TRBD1 matches at 10 bases. This CDR3 region has 15 residues. The DNA of the CDR3 is TGCGCCAGCAGTTTAGGACAGGGGGGCGAAGAGACCCAGCACTTC. Translating gives CASSLGQGGEETQHF.

V is TRBV30 and J is TRBJ1-1; D not certain. CDR3 size: 13 residues. The germline V and J ends were trimmed by 4 bases and 1 base, with 10 bases remaining between them. CDR1 GTSNPN and CDR2 SVGIG come from the germline V gene (reference sequence). The CDR3 loop is CAWIRGGNTEAFF. CDR3 DNA sequence: TGTGCCTGGATTCGGGGAGGGAACACTGAAGCTTTCTTT.

Remarks on this clonotype: This may come from a read error, since a much larger clone is one base off. The chain is built from TRBV12-3 or TRBV12-4 and TRBJ1-1; unclear D gene. The CDR3 is 12 residues long. CDR3 sequence reads: CASSQGSTEALF. The CDR3 region has the DNA TGTGCCAGCAGCCAAGGGAGCACTGAAGCTCTCTTT.

This clonotype appeared a few times. The CDR3 sequence is CASSATGMGSPLHF. The CDR3 DNA follows: TGTGCCAGCAGCGCGACAGGGATGGGTTCACCCCTCCACTTT. The chain uses TRBV7-8 and TRBJ1-6; 7 positions match TRBD1. This CDR3 is 14 amino acids long. After removal of 5 bases from V and 9 bases from J, the junction contained 7 bases not matched to a gene. Germline V gene data show CDR1 as SGHVS and CDR2 as FQNEAQ.

This clonotype was seen many times. The chain recombines TRBV20-1 with TRBJ2-5; 8 nucleotides align to TRBD2. V lost 6 bases and J lost 5; bases outside the gene matches: 14. The CDR3 is made up of 15 amino acids. Looked up from germline, CDR1 is DFQATT and CDR2 is SNEGSKA (reference sequence). The CDR3 here is CSATPLAVGRETQYF. The CDR3 DNA reads TGCAGTGCCACTCCACTAGCGGTCGGCAGGGAGACCCAGTACTTC.

V is TRBV6-5 and J is TRBJ1-1, with 9 bases identical to TRBD1. This CDR3 spans 16 amino acids. V shed 0 bases, J shed 4 bases, and the junction held 6 bases outside the gene matches. The germline V gene encodes CDR1 MNHEY and CDR2 SVGAGI. The CDR3 region is CASSYSTGTGFTEAFF. The CDR3 DNA is TGTGCCAGCAGTTACTCGACCGGGACAGGGTTCACTGAAGCTTTCTTT.

The CDR3, as DNA: TGTGCCAGCGGGACAGGATCTAGCGGGACCTACGAGCAGTACTTC. It codes for CASGTGSSGTYEQYF. This chain uses TRBV7-8 with TRBJ2-7; a weak D match, TRBD2 (9 bases). V lost 8 bases, J lost 2 bases, and 19 bases lay in between. This CDR3 is built from 15 residues. The germline V gene encodes CDR1 SGHVS and CDR2 FQNEAQ. Using reference TRBV7-8 and TRBJ2-7 for the parts outside the CDR3, the full variable domain is GAGVSQSPRYKVAKRGQDVALRCDPISGHVSLFWYQQALGQGPEFLTYFQNEAQLDKSGLPSDRFFAERPEGSVSTLKIQRTQQEDSAVYLCASGTGSSGTYEQYFGPGTRLTVT.